This T cell receptor (beta chain) was profiled in a study of read filtering for tumor transcriptome and immune sequencing. Study-wide background: Per sample, TCR-region reads ranged about 4 to 11 million by IR-seq, about 75 to 1,300 by RNA-seq. Study results and caveats: Sorted CD138-negative bone marrow cells were not purified T cells.

At the time of active disease, bone marrow was collected from every patient. This clonotype was recorded a few times. Its antigen is unknown. The CDR3 has 15 amino acids. Trimming left V 7 bases short and J 0 bases short, with 14 bases between. From 300 to 450 ng of RNA, a library with molecular barcoded alpha/delta and beta/gamma adaptors was made. TCRdb reprocessed the reads via MiXCR and lists one record per CDR3 protein. The sample carries 11,000 to 15,000 distinct CDR3 sequences, around 21% recorded once. This TCR came from a donor at least 40 years old with multiple myeloma. The material sequenced was a population of CD138-negative cells sorted from bone marrow. The chain links TRBV12-3 or TRBV12-4 to TRBJ2-3; D is unclear. The CDR3 sequence is CASMKTGLSTDTQYF. For the CDR3, the DNA is TGTGCCAGCATGAAAACCGGGCTTAGCACAGATACGCAGTATTTT.